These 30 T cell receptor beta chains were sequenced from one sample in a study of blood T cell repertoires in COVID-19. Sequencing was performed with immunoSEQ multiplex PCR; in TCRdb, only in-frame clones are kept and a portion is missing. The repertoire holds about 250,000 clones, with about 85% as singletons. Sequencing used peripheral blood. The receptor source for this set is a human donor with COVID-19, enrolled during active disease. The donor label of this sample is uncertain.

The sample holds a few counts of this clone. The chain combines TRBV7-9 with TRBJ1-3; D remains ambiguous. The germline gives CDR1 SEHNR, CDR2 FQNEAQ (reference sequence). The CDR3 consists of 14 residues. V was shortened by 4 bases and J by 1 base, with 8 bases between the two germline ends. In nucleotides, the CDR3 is TGTGCCAGCAGCTGGGGAGGTTCTGGAAACACCATATATTTT. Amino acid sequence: CASSWGGSGNTIYF.

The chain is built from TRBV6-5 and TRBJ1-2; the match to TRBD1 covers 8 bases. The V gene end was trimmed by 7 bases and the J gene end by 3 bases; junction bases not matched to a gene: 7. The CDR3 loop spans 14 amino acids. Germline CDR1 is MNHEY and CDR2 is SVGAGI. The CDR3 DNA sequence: TGTGCCAGCAAGACAGGGGTTCAATACTATGGCTACACCTTC. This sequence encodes CASKTGVQYYGYTF.

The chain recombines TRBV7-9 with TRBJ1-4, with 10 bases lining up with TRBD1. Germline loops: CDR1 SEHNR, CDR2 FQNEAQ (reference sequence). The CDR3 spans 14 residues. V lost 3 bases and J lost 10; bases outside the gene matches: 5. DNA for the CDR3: TGTGCCAGCAGCTTTGGACAGGGGGATGGAAAACTGTTTTTT. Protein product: CASSFGQGDGKLFF. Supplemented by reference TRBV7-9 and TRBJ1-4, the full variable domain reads DTGVSQNPRHKITKRGQNVTFRCDPISEHNRLYWYRQTLGQGPEFLTYFQNEAQLEKSRLLSDRFSAERPKGSFSTLEIQRTEQGDSAMYLCASSFGQGDGKLFFGSGTQLSVL.

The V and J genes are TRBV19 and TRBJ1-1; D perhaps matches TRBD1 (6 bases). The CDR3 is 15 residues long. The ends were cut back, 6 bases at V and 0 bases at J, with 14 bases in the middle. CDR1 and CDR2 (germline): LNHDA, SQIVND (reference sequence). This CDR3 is CASRPQDSMNTEAFF. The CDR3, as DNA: TGTGCCAGTAGACCTCAGGACAGCATGAACACTGAAGCTTTCTTT. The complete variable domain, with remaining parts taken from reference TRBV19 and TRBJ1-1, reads DGGITQSPKYLFRKEGQNVTLSCEQNLNHDAMYWYRQDPGQGLRLIYYSQIVNDFQKGDIAEGYSVSREKKESFPLTVTSAQKNPTAFYLCASRPQDSMNTEAFFGQGTRLTVV.

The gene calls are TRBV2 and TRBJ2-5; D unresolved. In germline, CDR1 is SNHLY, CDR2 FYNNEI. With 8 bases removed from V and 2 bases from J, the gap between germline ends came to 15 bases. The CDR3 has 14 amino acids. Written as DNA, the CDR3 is TGTGCCAGCGGTATAGCAAGACTTCAAGAGACCCAGTACTTC. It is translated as CASGIARLQETQYF.

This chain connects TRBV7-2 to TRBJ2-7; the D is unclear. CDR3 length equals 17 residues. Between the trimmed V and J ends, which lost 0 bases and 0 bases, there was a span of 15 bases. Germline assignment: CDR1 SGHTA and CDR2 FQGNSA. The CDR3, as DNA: TGTGCCAGCAGCTTAGCGCAGGCCCCCTCTATCTCCTACGAGCAGTACTTC. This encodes CASSLAQAPSISYEQYF. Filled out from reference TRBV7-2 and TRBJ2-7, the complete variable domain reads GAGVSQSPSNKVTEKGKDVELRCDPISGHTALYWYRQSLGQGLEFLIYFQGNSAPDKSGLPSDRFSAERTGGSVSTLTIQRTQQEDSAVYLCASSLAQAPSISYEQYFGPGTRLTVT.

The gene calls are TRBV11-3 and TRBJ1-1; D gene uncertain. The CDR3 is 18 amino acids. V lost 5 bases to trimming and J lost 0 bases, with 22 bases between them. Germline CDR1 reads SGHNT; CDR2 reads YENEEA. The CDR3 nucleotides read TGTGCCAGCAGCCCCCCTCTTTGGACTCGGATCATGAACACTGAAGCTTTCTTT. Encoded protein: CASSPPLWTRIMNTEAFF.

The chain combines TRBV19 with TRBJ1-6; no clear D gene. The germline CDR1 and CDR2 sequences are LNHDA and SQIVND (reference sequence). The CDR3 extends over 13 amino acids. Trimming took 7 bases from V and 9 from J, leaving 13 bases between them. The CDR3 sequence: CASTPPGGSPLHF. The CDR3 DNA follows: TGTGCCAGTACCCCTCCGGGTGGTTCACCCCTCCACTTT.

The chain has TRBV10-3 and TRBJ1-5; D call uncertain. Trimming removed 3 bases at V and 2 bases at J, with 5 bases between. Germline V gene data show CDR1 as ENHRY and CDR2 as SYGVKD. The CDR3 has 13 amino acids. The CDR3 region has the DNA TGTGCCATCAGTGACGGGGGCAATCAGCCCCAGCATTTT. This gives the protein CAISDGGNQPQHF.

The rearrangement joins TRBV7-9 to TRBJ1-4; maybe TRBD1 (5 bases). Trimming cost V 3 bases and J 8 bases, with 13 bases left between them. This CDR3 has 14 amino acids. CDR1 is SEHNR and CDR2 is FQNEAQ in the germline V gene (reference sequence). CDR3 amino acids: CASSLGLLEEKLFF. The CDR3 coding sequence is TGTGCCAGCAGCTTGGGACTCCTGGAGGAAAAACTGTTTTTT.

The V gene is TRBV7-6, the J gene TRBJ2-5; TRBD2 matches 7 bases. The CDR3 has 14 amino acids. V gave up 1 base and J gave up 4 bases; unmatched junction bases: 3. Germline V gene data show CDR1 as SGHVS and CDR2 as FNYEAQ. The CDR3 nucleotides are TGTGCCAGCAGCTTAGGGACTAGGGGAGAGACCCAGTACTTC. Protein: CASSLGTRGETQYF.

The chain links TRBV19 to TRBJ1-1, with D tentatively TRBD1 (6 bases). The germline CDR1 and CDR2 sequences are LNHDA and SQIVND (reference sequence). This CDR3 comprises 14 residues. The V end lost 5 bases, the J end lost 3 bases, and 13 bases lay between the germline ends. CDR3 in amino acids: CASSLRQAYTEAFF. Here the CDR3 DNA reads TGTGCCAGTAGTCTCCGACAGGCCTACACTGAAGCTTTCTTT.

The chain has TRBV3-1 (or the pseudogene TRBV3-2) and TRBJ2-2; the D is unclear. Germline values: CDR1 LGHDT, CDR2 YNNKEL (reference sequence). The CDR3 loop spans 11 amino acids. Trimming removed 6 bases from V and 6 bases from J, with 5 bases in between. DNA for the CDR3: TGTGCCAGCAGAGCTTCCGGGGAGCTGTTTTTT. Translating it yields CASRASGELFF.

The CDR3: CASSPTWEKLFF. In DNA form, the CDR3 reads TGTGCCAGCAGTCCAACTTGGGAAAAACTGTTTTTT. The chain has TRBV28 and TRBJ1-4; D remains unclear. Germline V gene sequence: CDR1 MDHEN, CDR2 SYDVKM. V lost 5 bases and J 8 bases, leaving 9 bases between the germline ends. CDR3 length: 12 amino acids.

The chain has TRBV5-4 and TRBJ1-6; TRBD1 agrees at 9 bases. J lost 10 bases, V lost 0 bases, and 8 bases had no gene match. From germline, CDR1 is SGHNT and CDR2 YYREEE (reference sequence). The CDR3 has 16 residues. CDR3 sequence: CASSLDSTGGFSPLHF. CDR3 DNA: TGTGCCAGCAGCTTGGACTCGACAGGGGGTTTCTCACCCCTCCACTTT.

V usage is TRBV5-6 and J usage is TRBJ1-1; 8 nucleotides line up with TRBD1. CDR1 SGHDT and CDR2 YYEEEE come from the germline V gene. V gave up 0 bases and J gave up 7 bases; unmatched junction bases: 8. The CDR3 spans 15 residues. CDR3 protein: CASSLGPGGLLEAFF. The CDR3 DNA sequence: TGTGCCAGCAGCTTGGGTCCAGGGGGCCTTCTTGAAGCTTTCTTT. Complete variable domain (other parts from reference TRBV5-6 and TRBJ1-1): DAGVTQSPTHLIKTRGQQVTLRCSPKSGHDTVSWYQQALGQGPQFIFQYYEEEERQRGNFPDRFSGHQFPNYSSELNVNALLLGDSALYLCASSLGPGGLLEAFFGQGTRLTVV.

The CDR3, as DNA: TGTGCCAGCAGCCGGGAGGTCGGGGAGCAGTACTTC. It specifies CASSREVGEQYF. The chain recombines TRBV7-9 with TRBJ2-7; 7 bases are shared with TRBD2. The CDR3 totals 12 residues. CDR1 and CDR2 from the germline V gene are SEHNR and FQNEAQ (reference sequence). Trimming took 5 bases from V and 7 from J; bases not matched to a gene: 5.

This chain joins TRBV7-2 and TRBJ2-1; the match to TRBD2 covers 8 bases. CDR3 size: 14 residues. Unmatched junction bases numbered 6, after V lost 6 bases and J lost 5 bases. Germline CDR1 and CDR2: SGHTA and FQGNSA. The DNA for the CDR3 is TGTGCCAGCAGTTCACTAGCGGCCGACAATGAGCAGTTCTTC. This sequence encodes CASSSLAADNEQFF.

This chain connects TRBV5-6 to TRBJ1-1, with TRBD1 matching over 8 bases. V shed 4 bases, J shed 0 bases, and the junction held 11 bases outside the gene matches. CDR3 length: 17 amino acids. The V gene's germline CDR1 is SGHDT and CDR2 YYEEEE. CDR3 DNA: TGTGCCAGCAGCCTGGCGGGACAGGAACTCATGAACACTGAAGCTTTCTTT. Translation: CASSLAGQELMNTEAFF.

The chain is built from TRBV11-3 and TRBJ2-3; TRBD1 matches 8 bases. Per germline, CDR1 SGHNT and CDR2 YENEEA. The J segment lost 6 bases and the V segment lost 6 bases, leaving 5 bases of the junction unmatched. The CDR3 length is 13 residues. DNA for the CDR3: TGTGCCAGCAGTACGGACAGGGAGGATACGCAGTATTTT. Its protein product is CASSTDREDTQYF.

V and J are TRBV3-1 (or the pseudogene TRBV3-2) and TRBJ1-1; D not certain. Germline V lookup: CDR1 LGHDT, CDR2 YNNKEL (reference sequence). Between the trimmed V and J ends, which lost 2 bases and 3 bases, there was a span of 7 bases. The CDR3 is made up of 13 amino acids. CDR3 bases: TGTGCCAGCAGCCAACGGCGGGACACTGAAGCTTTCTTT. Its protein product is CASSQRRDTEAFF.

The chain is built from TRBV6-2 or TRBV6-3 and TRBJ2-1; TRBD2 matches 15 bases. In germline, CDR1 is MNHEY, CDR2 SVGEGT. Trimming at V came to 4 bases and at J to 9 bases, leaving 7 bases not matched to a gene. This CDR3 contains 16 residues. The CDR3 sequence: CASSSPGLAGGFEQFF. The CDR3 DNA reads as TGTGCCAGCAGTTCGCCGGGACTAGCGGGAGGTTTTGAGCAGTTCTTC.

CDR3 in DNA: TGCAGTGCTAGTTACCAGGGAGCGGCGGGAAGATCACCCCTCCACTTT. Translation: CSASYQGAAGRSPLHF. V and J are TRBV20-1 and TRBJ1-6; a possible D gene is TRBD1 (5 bases). Trimming left V 3 bases short and J 10 bases short, with 22 bases between. The length of the CDR3 is 16 residues. Germline CDR1 DFQATT, CDR2 SNEGSKA (reference sequence).

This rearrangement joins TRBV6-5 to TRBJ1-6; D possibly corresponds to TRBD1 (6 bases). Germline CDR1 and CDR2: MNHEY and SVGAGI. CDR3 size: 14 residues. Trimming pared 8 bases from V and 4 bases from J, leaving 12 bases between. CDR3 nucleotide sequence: TGTGCCAGCGAGGGGGAGCCTTATAATTCACCCCTCCACTTT. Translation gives CASEGEPYNSPLHF.

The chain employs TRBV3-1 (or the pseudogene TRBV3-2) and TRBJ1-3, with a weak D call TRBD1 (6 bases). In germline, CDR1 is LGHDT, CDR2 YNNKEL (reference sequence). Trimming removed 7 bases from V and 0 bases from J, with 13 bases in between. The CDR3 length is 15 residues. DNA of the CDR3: TGTGCCAGCACCTTTGGGGGCCTCTCTGGAAACACCATATATTTT. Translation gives CASTFGGLSGNTIYF.

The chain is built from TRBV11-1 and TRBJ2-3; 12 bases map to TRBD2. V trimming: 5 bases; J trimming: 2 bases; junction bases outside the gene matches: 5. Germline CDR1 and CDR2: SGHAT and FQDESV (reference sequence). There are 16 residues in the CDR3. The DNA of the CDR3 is TGTGCCAGCAGCATAAGACTAGCGGGAGCCACAGATACGCAGTATTTT. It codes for CASSIRLAGATDTQYF.

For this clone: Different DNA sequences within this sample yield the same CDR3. For the CDR3, the DNA is TGTGCCAGCAGAGGGGACAATCAGCCCCAGCATTTT. Translating it yields CASRGDNQPQHF. This chain connects TRBV12-3 or TRBV12-4 to TRBJ1-5; D is perhaps TRBD1 (5 bases). The CDR3 runs to 12 residues. V was shortened by 6 bases and J by 3 bases, with 6 bases between the two germline ends.

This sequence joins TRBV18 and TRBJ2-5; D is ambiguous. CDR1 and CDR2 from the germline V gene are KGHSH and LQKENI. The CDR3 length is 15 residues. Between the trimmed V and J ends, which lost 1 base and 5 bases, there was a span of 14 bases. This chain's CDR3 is CASSPQIPGSETQYF. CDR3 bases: TGTGCCAGCTCACCACAGATCCCCGGGTCGGAGACCCAGTACTTC.

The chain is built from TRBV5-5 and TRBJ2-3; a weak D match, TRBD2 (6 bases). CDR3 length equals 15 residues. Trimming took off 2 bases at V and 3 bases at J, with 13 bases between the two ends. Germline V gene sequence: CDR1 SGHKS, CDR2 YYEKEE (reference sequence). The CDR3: CASSFFGGDTDTQYF. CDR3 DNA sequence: TGTGCCAGCAGCTTCTTCGGAGGGGATACAGATACGCAGTATTTT.

The CDR3 protein is CASSISHRGGEKLFF. As DNA, the CDR3 is TGTGCCAGTAGTATTTCCCACAGGGGCGGTGAAAAACTGTTTTTT. This chain joins TRBV19 and TRBJ1-4, with 7 bases aligning to TRBD1. This CDR3 has 15 amino acids. Germline V gene data show CDR1 as LNHDA and CDR2 as SQIVND (reference sequence). The V and J ends lost 3 bases and 7 bases, in that order; junction bases with no gene match: 8.